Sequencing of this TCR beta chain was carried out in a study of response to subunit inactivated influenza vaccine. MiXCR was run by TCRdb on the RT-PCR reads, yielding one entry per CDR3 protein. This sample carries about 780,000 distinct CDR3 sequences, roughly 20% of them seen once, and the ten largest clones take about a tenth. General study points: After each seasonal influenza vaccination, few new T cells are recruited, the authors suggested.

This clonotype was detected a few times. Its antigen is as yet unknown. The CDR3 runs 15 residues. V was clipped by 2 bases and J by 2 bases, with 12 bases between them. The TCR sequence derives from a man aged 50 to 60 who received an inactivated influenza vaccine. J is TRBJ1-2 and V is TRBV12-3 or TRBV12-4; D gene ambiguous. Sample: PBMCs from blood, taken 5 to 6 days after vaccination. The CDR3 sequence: CASSLRSTANYGYTF. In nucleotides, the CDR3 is TGTGCCAGCAGTTTACGTAGTACAGCGAACTATGGCTACACCTTC.